A single sample is the source of the 19 T cell receptor beta chains below, sequenced in a study of T cell responses to AZD1222 COVID-19 vaccine. Using immunoSEQ multiplex PCR, the repertoire was profiled, and TCRdb retains in-frame clones only, with some absent. Counted here are over 120,000 clones, 93% occurring once; the ten biggest clones make up less than 15%. The sample here was peripheral blood, taken after recovery from COVID-19. The receptors come from an adult who had recovered from COVID-19.

The chain is built from TRBV20-1 and TRBJ2-3; the match to TRBD2 covers 7 bases. CDR1 and CDR2 from the germline V gene are DFQATT and SNEGSKA (reference sequence). The CDR3 runs 16 residues. Trimming removed 3 bases from V and 0 bases from J; junction bases left unmatched: 9. Here the CDR3 DNA reads TGCAGTGCTAGTCCTTTGCGGGAGTATAGCACAGATACGCAGTATTTT. This gives the protein CSASPLREYSTDTQYF.

V and J are TRBV18 and TRBJ2-7, with 14 bases aligning to TRBD2. Germline V gene lookup returns CDR1 KGHSH and CDR2 LQKENI. The V and J ends lost 0 bases and 3 bases, in that order; junction bases with no gene match: 4. CDR3 length: 17 amino acids. For the CDR3, the DNA is TGTGCCAGCTCACCACCAGGACTAGCGGGAGGATACTACGAGCAGTACTTC. This gives the protein CASSPPGLAGGYYEQYF.

The chain employs TRBV14 and TRBJ1-3; the match to TRBD1 covers 7 bases. The CDR3 loop spans 18 amino acids. The V gene's germline CDR1 is SGHDN and CDR2 FVKESK. Trimming cost V 0 bases and J 2 bases; bases outside gene matches: 10. CDR3 residues: CASSQEKRPTGPGNTIYF. The DNA of the CDR3 is TGTGCCAGCAGCCAAGAAAAACGGCCGACAGGGCCTGGAAACACCATATATTTT.

The chain combines TRBV11-2 with TRBJ1-1; 8 bases line up with TRBD1. The germline V gene encodes CDR1 SGHAT and CDR2 FQNNGV. The CDR3 extends over 15 amino acids. J gave up 7 bases and V 3 bases, and 10 bases lay outside the gene matches. The CDR3 region is CASSFGVRGLSEAFF. CDR3 in DNA: TGTGCCAGCAGCTTTGGTGTCAGGGGGCTGAGTGAAGCTTTCTTT. Together with reference TRBV11-2 and TRBJ1-1, the CDR3 gives the full variable domain: EAGVAQSPRYKIIEKRQSVAFWCNPISGHATLYWYQQILGQGPKLLIQFQNNGVVDDSQLPKDRFSAERLKGVDSTLKIQPAKLEDSAVYLCASSFGVRGLSEAFFGQGTRLTVV.

The CDR3: CSVQGWPEAFF. The CDR3 coding sequence is TGCAGCGTTCAAGGGTGGCCTGAAGCTTTCTTT. The V and J genes are TRBV29-1 and TRBJ1-1; D is unclear. Trimming took off 5 bases at V and 6 bases at J, with 10 bases between the two ends. The germline gives CDR1 SQVTM, CDR2 ANQGSEA. The CDR3 length is 11 residues.

This clone has only one observation. The chain links TRBV18 to TRBJ1-2; D remains ambiguous. The CDR3 totals 15 residues. Germline assignment: CDR1 KGHSH and CDR2 LQKENI. V gave up 0 bases and J gave up 0 bases, with 8 bases separating them. CDR3: CASSPPSVTNYGYTF. CDR3 DNA: TGTGCCAGCTCACCACCTAGTGTTACTAACTATGGCTACACCTTC.

The V and J genes are TRBV14 and TRBJ1-2; 8 bases align to TRBD1. This CDR3 is 14 amino acids long. V lost 4 bases to trimming and J lost 8 bases; unmatched junction nucleotides: 9. Germline V lookup: CDR1 SGHDN, CDR2 FVKESK. The CDR3 sequence: CASSRGTGLNGYTF. CDR3 nucleotides: TGTGCCAGCAGCCGAGGGACAGGCTTGAACGGCTACACCTTC.

The chain uses TRBV6-5 and TRBJ2-5; D gene ambiguous. The CDR3 loop spans 13 amino acids. Trimming pared 4 bases from V and 0 bases from J, leaving 6 bases between. Germline assignment: CDR1 MNHEY and CDR2 SVGAGI. The CDR3 bases are TGTGCCAGCAGTTTCGGTTACCAAGAGACCCAGTACTTC. It specifies CASSFGYQETQYF.

This sequence joins TRBV24-1 and TRBJ2-1, with D tentatively TRBD1 (6 bases). Between the trimmed V and J ends, which lost 5 bases and 0 bases, there was a span of 10 bases. CDR3 length equals 15 residues. CDR1 is KGHDR and CDR2 is SFDVKD in the germline V gene. The chain's CDR3 is CATSVGGASYNEQFF. The CDR3, as DNA: TGTGCCACCAGTGTAGGGGGTGCCTCCTACAATGAGCAGTTCTTC.

The chain recombines TRBV19 with TRBJ2-3; D is unclear. Germline V gene data show CDR1 as LNHDA and CDR2 as SQIVND (reference sequence). The V and J ends lost 2 bases and 4 bases respectively, with 4 bases between them. This CDR3 has 12 amino acids. CDR3 in DNA: TGTGCCAGTAGTATATTCGCAGATACGCAGTATTTT. Translation: CASSIFADTQYF.

This clone was seen a single time. The rearrangement links TRBV15 to TRBJ2-5; D possibly corresponds to TRBD2 (5 bases). This CDR3 is built from 16 residues. In germline, CDR1 is LNHNV, CDR2 YYDKDF (reference sequence). V lost 0 bases and J 4 bases, leaving 15 bases between the germline ends. Here the CDR3 reads CATSRDPNRGGETQYF. CDR3 nucleotide sequence: TGTGCCACCAGCAGAGATCCGAACCGAGGAGGAGAGACCCAGTACTTC. Drawing the rest from reference TRBV15 and TRBJ2-5, the complete variable domain is DAMVIQNPRYQVTQFGKPVTLSCSQTLNHNVMYWYQQKSSQAPKLLFHYYDKDFNNEADTPDNFQSRRPNTSFCFLDIRSPGLGDTAMYLCATSRDPNRGGETQYFGPGTRLLVL.

Here the CDR3 reads CASSLAVGTETQYF. CDR3 nucleotides: TGCGCCAGCAGCTTGGCAGTCGGGACAGAGACCCAGTACTTC. The chain couples TRBV5-1 to TRBJ2-5; perhaps D is TRBD1 or TRBD2 (5 bases each). This CDR3 is 14 amino acids long. The ends were cut back, 0 bases at V and 4 bases at J, with 10 bases in the middle. Germline CDR1 is SGHRS and CDR2 is YFSETQ.

CDR3 bases: TGTGCCAGCAGCTTAGCCGATGGATATGGCTACACCTTC. Its translation: CASSLADGYGYTF. The rearrangement links TRBV7-8 to TRBJ1-2; no reliable D call. CDR1 and CDR2 from the germline V gene are SGHVS and FQNEAQ. V was trimmed by 0 bases and J by 5 bases, leaving 7 bases between them. The CDR3 is made up of 13 amino acids.

The chain has TRBV11-2 and TRBJ2-7; D uncertain. V lost 1 base and J lost 7, with 11 bases in between. CDR3 length: 13 amino acids. The germline V gene encodes CDR1 SGHAT and CDR2 FQNNGV. The CDR3 nucleotides are TGTGCCAGCAGCTTAGCCCAGGATAGAGAGCAGTACTTC. Residues: CASSLAQDREQYF.

The CDR3 nucleotides read TGTGCCAGCAGCTTAGGCCAGGGGGGACCCACCGAGCAGTTCTTC. Its protein is CASSLGQGGPTEQFF. The chain combines TRBV7-3 with TRBJ2-1; D might be TRBD1 (7 bases). The CDR3 is made up of 15 amino acids. With 2 bases removed from V and 10 bases from J, the gap between germline ends came to 18 bases. Germline V gives CDR1 SGHTA, CDR2 FQGTGA.

This chain links TRBV6-5 with TRBJ1-1; D is unclear. V was trimmed by 8 bases and J by 0 bases, leaving 16 bases between them. The germline gives CDR1 MNHEY, CDR2 SVGAGI. This CDR3 comprises 15 residues. CDR3 region: CASRINPDVNTEAFF. The CDR3 DNA sequence: TGTGCCAGCCGTATAAACCCTGACGTGAACACTGAAGCTTTCTTT.

The V gene is TRBV19, the J gene TRBJ2-7; a possible D gene is TRBD2 (5 bases). From germline, CDR1 is LNHDA and CDR2 SQIVND (reference sequence). The V end was cut by 4 bases, the J end by 4 bases, with 17 bases between. The CDR3 spans 15 residues. CDR3 sequence: CASSNSGTPPYEQYF. As DNA, the CDR3 is TGTGCCAGTAGTAACAGCGGTACCCCCCCTTACGAGCAGTACTTC.

A remark on this clone: Relative to the germline gene, one junction end is altered; a read error may explain this. This chain joins TRBV2 and TRBJ2-7; no clear D gene. The CDR3 covers 14 residues. Germline CDR1 is SNHLY and CDR2 is FYNNEI. CDR3 loop: CASRGGRSSYEQYF. DNA for the CDR3: TGTGCCAGCAGAGGTGGCAGGAGCTCCTATGAGCAGTACTTC.

The CDR3 DNA reads TGCAGTGCGGACACTAGCTACGAGCAGTACTTC. Amino acid sequence: CSADTSYEQYF. The gene calls are TRBV20-1 and TRBJ2-7; D might be TRBD1 or TRBD2, each matching 5 bases. Germline V CDR1 and CDR2: DFQATT, SNEGSKA (reference sequence). The length of the CDR3 is 11 residues. V was shortened by 6 bases and J by 3 bases, with 9 bases between the two germline ends.